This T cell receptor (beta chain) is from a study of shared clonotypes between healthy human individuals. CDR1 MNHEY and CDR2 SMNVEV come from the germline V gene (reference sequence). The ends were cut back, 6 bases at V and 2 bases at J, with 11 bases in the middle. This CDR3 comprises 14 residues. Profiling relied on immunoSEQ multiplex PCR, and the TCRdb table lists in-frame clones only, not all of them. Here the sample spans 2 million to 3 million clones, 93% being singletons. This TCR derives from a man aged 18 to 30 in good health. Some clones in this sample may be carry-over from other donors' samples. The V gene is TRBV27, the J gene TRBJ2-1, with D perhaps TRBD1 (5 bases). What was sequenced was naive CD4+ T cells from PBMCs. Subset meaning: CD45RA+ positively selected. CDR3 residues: CASRKQVTYNEQFF. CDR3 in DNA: TGTGCCAGCAGGAAACAGGTAACCTACAATGAGCAGTTCTTC.